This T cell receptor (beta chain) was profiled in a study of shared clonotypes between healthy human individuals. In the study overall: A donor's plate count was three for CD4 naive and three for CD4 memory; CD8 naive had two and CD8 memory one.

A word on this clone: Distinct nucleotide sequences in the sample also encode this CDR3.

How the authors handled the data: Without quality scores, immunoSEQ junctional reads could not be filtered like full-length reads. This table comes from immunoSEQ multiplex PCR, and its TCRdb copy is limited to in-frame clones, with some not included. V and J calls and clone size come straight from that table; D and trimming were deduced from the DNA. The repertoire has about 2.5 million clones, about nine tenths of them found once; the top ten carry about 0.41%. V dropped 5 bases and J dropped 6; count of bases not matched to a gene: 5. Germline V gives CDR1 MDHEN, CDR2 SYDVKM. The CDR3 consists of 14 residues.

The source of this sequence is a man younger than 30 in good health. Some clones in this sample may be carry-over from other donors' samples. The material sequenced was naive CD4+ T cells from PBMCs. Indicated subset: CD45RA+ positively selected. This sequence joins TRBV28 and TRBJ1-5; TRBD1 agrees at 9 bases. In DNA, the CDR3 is TGTGCCAGCAGTCCACGGACAGGGGCTCAGCCCCAGCATTTT. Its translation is CASSPRTGAQPQHF.